This TCR beta chain originates from a study of vaccination effects on CD4 cells after COVID-19. About the research overall: Each participant was administered two doses of either the BNT162b2 or the mRNA-1273 vaccine. Two recovered convalescent patients were sampled 16 days and one week pre-vaccination.

Points on this clone: Its specificity is unknown.

The table came from immunoSEQ multiplex PCR; TCRdb's copy has only in-frame clones and leaves some out. The table has 40,000 to 50,000 clones, roughly four fifths seen once. Expansion of antigen-specific CD4+ T cells with viral peptide pools was carried out by the ViraFEST assay before sequencing. Following a roughly 11-day culture, CD4+ T cells were purified. Documented for the person is a PCR-confirmed SARS-CoV-2 infection occurring between March and December 2020. A few million PBMC were seeded per well and grown in the presence of about 9.5 IU/ml IL-2 and 8 to 10 ug/ml peptides. Half the medium was replaced with IL-2 medium on days 3 and 7. Germline CDR1 and CDR2: LNHNV and YYDKDF (reference sequence). This CDR3 comprises 13 residues. V dropped 8 bases and J dropped 1 base, with 11 bases sitting between them.

The V and J genes are TRBV15 and TRBJ2-5; D is undetermined. The sample was CD4+ T cells from PBMCs cultured with a peptide pool, taken before COVID-19 vaccination. This sequence was found in a human donor who had a prior SARS-CoV-2 infection. For the CDR3, the DNA is TGTGCCACCTCAAAGAACCTCCAAGAGACCCAGTACTTC. This sequence encodes CATSKNLQETQYF.